This TCR beta chain comes out of a study of T cell changes during pregnancy in multiple sclerosis. This CDR3 comprises 14 residues. Germline V gene lookup returns CDR1 SEHNR and CDR2 FQNEAQ (reference sequence). TCRdb's table, derived via immunoSEQ multiplex PCR, lists solely in-frame clones and lacks some. In the table there are approximately 50,000 clones, about 92% of which are singletons. This clone has a handful of counts. One end of the junction fails to match germline, which may point to a read error. Here the sequenced sample was peripheral blood, taken in the third trimester of pregnancy. This receptor was obtained from a female donor in good health, enrolled as a control in a pregnancy study. This chain joins TRBV7-9 and TRBJ1-1; possibly TRBD1 for D (5 bases). The CDR3 nucleotides are TGTGCCAGCAGTTTAGGGGAGAAAAACACTGAAGCTTTCTTT. It specifies CASSLGEKNTEAFF.